This T cell receptor beta chain stems from a study of CD8+CD57+ T cells in acquired aplastic anemia (dated by TCRdb to 2017 to 2018). General notes on the study: On average, sorted CD4+ and CD8+ cells yielded around 3.4 ug of extracted DNA, with a range of about 0.19 to 30 ug. For healthy donor samples, the average read count was around 9.9 million for CD4+ cells and 11 million to 14 million for CD8+ cells. General conclusions and limits of the study: Although roughly 30 CD8+ CDR3 sequences were shared by patients and controls, these sequences appeared highly expressed in patients and within the immunodominant clones of patients. No significant difference in CD8+ Simpson's diversity was found between patients and healthy controls (P=0.060).

Genomic DNA was used as template for profiling of TCR beta VDJ combinations and CDR3 sequences. An Illumina HiSeq 2000 was used for TCR repertoire sequencing. From the authors' description of their analysis: Repertoire assessment relied on Simpson's diversity index, CDR3 size and DJ length profiles, and TRBV/TRBJ rearrangement plots. Whichever DNA sequence was most abundant in the deep sequencing data was defined as the immunodominant clone. CDR3 amino acid sequences were checked for sharing between subjects and were compared against published repertoires and the VDJdb database. TCRdb reprocessing: public reads trimmed at Q25 with fastp, clones called with MiXCR, in-frame beta chains kept. Every distinct CDR3 protein forms one entry, paired with its most common genes and DNA. TCRdb, rather than the study authors, made the V and J calls. The sample profile shows about 200,000 distinct CDR3 sequences; around 32% of them were found once. The ten largest account for 1% to 1.3% of the sample.

This clonotype appeared many times. No cognate antigen has been identified for it. Base qualities were left out, and no much larger clone turns up one base away. V sheds 4 bases and J sheds 1 base, leaving 10 bases between their ends. The CDR3 covers 13 residues, taking in both the cysteine and the phenylalanine. Only the CDR3 portion is preserved as DNA: 39 bases, with reading frame beginning at the first base. The germline V gene encodes CDR1 DFQATT and CDR2 SNEGSKA (reference sequence). TCR repertoires of sorted CD4+ and CD8+ blood T cells from severe aplastic anemia patients and healthy subjects were deep-sequenced in the study. Ficoll-Paque density gradient centrifugation was used to isolate peripheral blood mononuclear cells. CD4+ and CD8+ T cells were sorted by FACS or magnetic beads before DNA extraction.

The receptor's source is a human donor in good health, serving as a control. The material sequenced was sorted CD4+, CD8+, or CD8+CD57+ T cells (not recorded which) from PBMCs. The chain is encoded by TRBV20-1 joined to TRBJ1-2; the D segment cannot be called with confidence. The CDR3 is CSATPTNNYGYTF. At the DNA level, the sequence is TGCAGTGCTACACCAACCAATAACTATGGCTACACCTTC.